This T cell receptor (beta chain) was captured in a study of blood T cells in healthy people across ages. Study outcomes and limitations: Per million T cells, the diversity of TCR beta decreased roughly linearly as age advanced.

V dropped 3 bases and J dropped 11; count of bases not matched to a gene: 16. In germline, CDR1 is KGHSH, CDR2 LQKENI. The CDR3 runs 16 residues. For the second PCR, which ran for 7 to 11 cycles, a sample-barcoded 5' primer and a J-beta primer mix were used. TCRdb re-called the 5' RACE reads with MiXCR, one entry per CDR3 protein. The table includes about a million distinct CDR3 sequences, about 44% detected once. Of note for this clonotype: Its antigen is as yet unknown.

The receptor comes from a man in his thirties or forties in good health. The sequencing input was blood. The chain combines TRBV18 with TRBJ2-5, with TRBD2 matching over 9 bases. As DNA, the CDR3 is TGTGCCAGCTCACCGAACACGGGGACTAGCAGTAATGAGCAGTACTTC. It translates to CASSPNTGTSSNEQYF.